The 25 T cell receptor delta chains given below trace back to one sample, sequenced in a study of Vδ1+ human thymocytes. General study results and limits: Thymic TRG and TRD repertoires appeared highly polyclonal.

Their antigens are not known. Sequences come from RNA converted to cDNA by reverse transcription. Multiplex PCR used pooled V-gene forward primers and a constant-region reverse primer to amplify CDR3s. TCRdb reprocessed the multiplex PCR reads using CATT. The profile covers roughly 55,000 delta-chain clones, with approximately 15% appearing a single time and under 0.6% taken by the ten largest. The source material was Vdelta1+ gamma-delta thymocytes from the thymus. Subset of the sample: FACS-sorted CD3+ TCRalphabeta- TCRVdelta1+ TCRVdelta2- thymocytes. The receptors were sampled from a boy younger than two who had congenital heart surgery.

This clone has only a few counts. The rearrangement uses TRDV1 and TRDJ1; TRDD3 aligns across 8 bases. The ends lost 4 bases at V and 1 base at J; junction bases unmatched: 32. This CDR3 has 24 residues. The germline gives CDR1 TSWWSYY, CDR2 QGS. CDR3 amino acids: CALGGPSPVPPFTGGPTGTDKLIF. The CDR3 DNA is TGTGCTCTTGGGGGGCCCTCCCCGGTCCCACCCTTTACTGGGGGCCCTACCGGCACCGATAAACTCATCTTT.

A word on this clone: The junction differs from germline at one of its ends, possibly a read error. This rearrangement joins TRDV1 to TRDJ1; 12 bases agree with TRDD3. Germline loops: CDR1 TSWWSYY, CDR2 QGS. The CDR3 is 15 amino acids. In DNA, the CDR3 is TGTGCTCTTGGGAAACTTTACTGGGGGATACCGAAACTCATCTTT. This encodes CALGKLYWGIPKLIF.

This clone was detected a few times. J is TRDJ1 and V is TRDV1; 8 bases match TRDD3. Germline V gene sequence: CDR1 TSWWSYY, CDR2 QGS. The CDR3 totals 17 residues. The V gene end was trimmed by 5 bases and the J gene end by 0 bases; junction bases not matched to a gene: 11. DNA for the CDR3: TGTGCTCTTGGGAAAGGGGATACCTCCCTTTACACCGATAAACTCATCTTT. Protein: CALGKGDTSLYTDKLIF.

This clone was found a few times. V and J are TRDV2 and TRDJ1, with 10 bases fitting TRDD3. V lost 0 bases and J lost 4; bases outside the gene matches: 7. This CDR3 is 16 amino acids long. Germline lookup yields CDR1 GEAIGNYY and CDR2 EKD. DNA for the CDR3: TGTGCCTGTGACACCGACTGGGGGATTAGAGGCGATAAACTCATCTTT. Amino acids: CACDTDWGIRGDKLIF.

The V gene is TRDV2, the J gene TRDJ1; 11 bases map to TRDD3. This CDR3 comprises 16 residues. Germline assignment: CDR1 GEAIGNYY and CDR2 EKD. The junction had 14 bases not matched to a gene; V was cut back by 5 bases and J by 7 bases. The CDR3 protein is CACAAYWGILVIKLIF. The CDR3 coding sequence is TGTGCCTGTGCGGCCTACTGGGGGATATTAGTCATTAAACTCATCTTT.

This clone has more than one count but fewer than ten. The chain employs TRDV1 and TRDJ1; 9 bases are a match to TRDD3. Germline V gives CDR1 TSWWSYY, CDR2 QGS. The CDR3 has 21 residues. V trimming: 2 bases; J trimming: 0 bases; junction bases outside the gene matches: 19. The CDR3 DNA sequence: TGTGCTCTTGGGGAAAACGCTCCGGTCTGGGGGATGAGTTTGCACACCGATAAACTCATCTTT. Residues: CALGENAPVWGMSLHTDKLIF.

The chain combines TRDV1 with TRDJ1, with 8 bases aligning to TRDD3. This CDR3 spans 18 amino acids. CDR1 is TSWWSYY and CDR2 is QGS in the germline V gene. J lost 1 base, V lost 0 bases, and 10 bases had no gene match. DNA for the CDR3: TGTGCTCTTGGGGAACTAAGGGTGGGGGATTACCCCACCGATAAACTCATCTTT. It is translated as CALGELRVGDYPTDKLIF.

In this sample, this clone turned up a few times. The V gene is TRDV1, the J gene TRDJ1, with TRDD3 identical over 7 bases. V trimming: 4 bases; J trimming: 0 bases; junction bases outside the gene matches: 32. The germline V gene has CDR1 TSWWSYY and CDR2 QGS. The CDR3 length is 24 residues. CDR3 nucleotide sequence: TGTGCTCTTGGGGGCTTTCCTGCCCTCTTGGTACTGGGGTATACCGTCCTGTACACCGATAAACTCATCTTT. Translated, it gives CALGGFPALLVLGYTVLYTDKLIF.

In this sample, this clone turned up a few times. This CDR3 is also generated by other DNA sequences in the sample. V gene TRDV1 combines with J gene TRDJ1, with 10 positions matching TRDD3. With 0 bases clipped from V and 0 bases from J, the junction kept 10 bases outside the gene matches. The CDR3 is 19 amino acids. The germline CDR1 and CDR2 sequences are TSWWSYY and QGS. The CDR3 DNA follows: TGTGCTCTTGGGGAACTCCCCACTTACTGGGGGATTCACACCGATAAACTCATCTTT. It yields the protein CALGELPTYWGIHTDKLIF.

There are a few counts of this clone. The chain links TRDV1 to TRDJ1, with 9 positions matching TRDD3. There are 21 residues in the CDR3. Germline CDR1 TSWWSYY, CDR2 QGS. The V segment lost 3 bases and the J segment 2 bases; nucleotides outside the gene matches: 22. Here the CDR3 DNA reads TGTGCTCTTGGGGATCATCCTGCCCTACTGGGGGACCCCTTTGGTACCGATAAACTCATCTTT. It codes for CALGDHPALLGDPFGTDKLIF.

The chain is built from TRDV1 and TRDJ1; 9 nucleotides match TRDD3. The germline V gene has CDR1 TSWWSYY and CDR2 QGS. This CDR3 spans 14 amino acids. The ends lost 3 bases at V and 7 bases at J; junction bases unmatched: 6. CDR3 coding DNA: TGTGCTCTTGGGGAGCTTCTGGGGGATGCTAAACTCATCTTT. Amino acid sequence: CALGELLGDAKLIF.

The chain employs TRDV1 and TRDJ1, with 7 nucleotides matching TRDD2. Germline loops: CDR1 TSWWSYY, CDR2 QGS. The CDR3 sequence is 20 residues long. After removal of 0 bases from V and 1 base from J, the junction contained 17 bases not matched to a gene. CDR3 sequence (DNA): TGTGCTCTTGGGGAACTAAGTTCCTACAGGTACCCTCTGGGCACCGATAAACTCATCTTT. This gives the protein CALGELSSYRYPLGTDKLIF.

The chain couples TRDV1 to TRDJ1, with 8 bases aligning to TRDD2. Germline V lookup: CDR1 TSWWSYY, CDR2 QGS. The CDR3 extends over 22 amino acids. V lost 2 bases to trimming and J lost 0 bases; unmatched junction nucleotides: 23. The CDR3 here is CALGESPLPTTRAVPYTDKLIF. DNA of the CDR3: TGTGCTCTTGGGGAAAGCCCGCTTCCTACAACGCGGGCCGTACCGTACACCGATAAACTCATCTTT.

The chain joins TRDV1 to TRDJ1; TRDD3 might be the D (5 bases). This CDR3 contains 18 residues. Germline assignment: CDR1 TSWWSYY and CDR2 QGS. Trimming cost V 2 bases and J 0 bases, with 19 bases left between them. This chain's CDR3 is CALGEWPWLGYDTDKLIF. For the CDR3, the DNA is TGTGCTCTTGGGGAATGGCCGTGGCTGGGTTATGACACCGATAAACTCATCTTT.

This clone was seen more than once but under ten times. The V gene is TRDV1, the J gene TRDJ1, with D perhaps matching TRDD2 (7 bases). CDR1 and CDR2 (germline): TSWWSYY, QGS. Trimming pared 4 bases from V and 0 bases from J, leaving 18 bases between. The CDR3 sequence is 17 residues long. Written as DNA, the CDR3 is TGTGCTCTTGGGGGGGCTTCCTATTGGGGATACACCGATAAACTCATCTTT. This translates into CALGGASYWGYTDKLIF.

This clone turned up a few times. The V and J genes are TRDV1 and TRDJ1, with 13 bases that match TRDD3. Germline lookup yields CDR1 TSWWSYY and CDR2 QGS. This CDR3 region has 22 residues. V lost 5 bases, J lost 3 bases, and 24 bases stayed unmatched. This CDR3 is CALGIPTPYWGIRHYRSDKLIF. The CDR3 DNA reads as TGTGCTCTTGGGATTCCCACCCCATACTGGGGGATACGCCATTACCGGTCCGATAAACTCATCTTT.

The chain joins TRDV2 to TRDJ1; TRDD3 aligns across 7 bases. CDR3 length: 15 amino acids. Germline CDR1 and CDR2: GEAIGNYY and EKD. J was trimmed by 3 bases and V by 0 bases; bases with no gene match: 6. CDR3 sequence reads: CACDTLGVVADKLIF. DNA for the CDR3: TGTGCCTGTGACACCCTGGGGGTGGTGGCCGATAAACTCATCTTT.

This chain connects TRDV1 to TRDJ1; the match to TRDD2 covers 7 bases. Germline CDR1 is TSWWSYY and CDR2 is QGS. The CDR3 has 19 residues. The V gene end was trimmed by 4 bases and the J gene end by 0 bases; junction bases not matched to a gene: 17. CDR3 nucleotide sequence: TGTGCTCTTGGGGGATGGTTCCTACTCCGGGATGGAGACACCGATAAACTCATCTTT. Translated, it gives CALGGWFLLRDGDTDKLIF.

In its sample, this clone was seen a few times. V usage is TRDV1 and J usage is TRDJ2; 8 bases fit TRDD3. Trimming at V came to 4 bases and at J to 0 bases, leaving 13 bases not matched to a gene. Germline assignment: CDR1 TSWWSYY and CDR2 QGS. The CDR3 runs to 19 residues. CDR3 DNA: TGTGCTCTTGGGGTCTCTCCAGGGATACGCGAAACTTTGACAGCACAACTCTTCTTT. Encoded protein: CALGVSPGIRETLTAQLFF.

This clone has just a few counts. This sequence joins TRDV1 and TRDJ1; 13 bases map to TRDD3. The ends lost 3 bases at V and 4 bases at J; junction bases unmatched: 29. This CDR3 has 24 amino acids. Per the germline V gene, CDR1 is TSWWSYY and CDR2 is QGS. The CDR3 nucleotides are TGTGCTCTTGGGGATCAAGGCACGTTCCTGCCACTTACTGGGGGATACGCTTACATCGATAAACTCATCTTT. It codes for CALGDQGTFLPLTGGYAYIDKLIF.

This chain connects TRDV1 to TRDJ1, with TRDD3 identical over 10 bases. The germline V gene encodes CDR1 TSWWSYY and CDR2 QGS. This CDR3 has 21 residues. V dropped 1 base and J dropped 3; count of bases not matched to a gene: 20. The CDR3 region is CALGERSFLRGIRDMADKLIF. The CDR3 DNA sequence: TGTGCTCTTGGGGAACGGAGCTTCCTACGGGGGATACGGGATATGGCCGATAAACTCATCTTT.

V gene TRDV1 combines with J gene TRDJ1; 10 bases agree with TRDD3. Germline lookup yields CDR1 TSWWSYY and CDR2 QGS. Trimming took 4 bases from V and 3 from J; bases not matched to a gene: 8. The CDR3 runs 16 residues. In DNA, the CDR3 is TGTGCTCTTGGGGGTGCGTGGGGGATACTGTCCGATAAACTCATCTTT. Encoded protein: CALGGAWGILSDKLIF.

The gene calls are TRDV1 and TRDJ1; possibly TRDD2 for D (7 bases). Germline V gene sequence: CDR1 TSWWSYY, CDR2 QGS. V shed 5 bases and J shed 8 bases, with 18 bases lying between them. The CDR3 runs 14 residues. CDR3 residues: CALGIPFLGYKLIF. CDR3 sequence (DNA): TGTGCTCTTGGGATTCCCTTCCTGGGGTACAAACTCATCTTT.

The chain uses TRDV1 and TRDJ1; 10 nucleotides match TRDD3. The CDR3 has 18 amino acids. The germline V gene encodes CDR1 TSWWSYY and CDR2 QGS. The V gene end was trimmed by 2 bases and the J gene end by 2 bases; junction bases not matched to a gene: 11. CDR3 protein: CALGEVRTGGFRTDKLIF. In nucleotides, the CDR3 is TGTGCTCTTGGGGAAGTTCGTACTGGGGGATTCCGAACCGATAAACTCATCTTT.

This clone has just a few counts. The chain is built from TRDV1 and TRDJ1; 9 nucleotides line up with TRDD3. The V gene's germline CDR1 is TSWWSYY and CDR2 QGS. The length of the CDR3 is 23 residues. V lost 2 bases to trimming and J lost 0 bases; unmatched junction nucleotides: 25. CDR3 DNA sequence: TGTGCTCTTGGGGAAATGCCCCTACGATCATTCTTACTGGGGGACCAGTACACCGATAAACTCATCTTT. Its protein is CALGEMPLRSFLLGDQYTDKLIF.